This T cell receptor beta chain was recorded in a study of control samples from healthy donors and cancer patients. Here immunoSEQ multiplex PCR was the method, and the copy in TCRdb shows in-frame clones only, minus some. The data hold 75,000 to 90,000 clones, with roughly 90% observed a single time. CDR1 and CDR2 from the germline V gene are SQVTM and ANQGSEA. V was pared by 0 bases and J by 6 bases, with 8 bases between. The CDR3 is 12 residues long. The source of this sequence is a man in his forties or fifties in good health. The chain couples TRBV29-1 to TRBJ1-1; possibly TRBD1 for D (6 bases). Sequenced sample: blood. CDR3 region: CSVEDQGSEAFF. In nucleotides, the CDR3 is TGCAGCGTTGAAGATCAGGGGTCTGAAGCTTTCTTT.